Below, one T cell receptor beta chain is given with its context. The antigen it binds to is not known. No much larger clone is present one base from it, and per-base qualities are unavailable. TCRbeta CDR3 regions were amplified from genomic DNA using the immunoSEQ Assay, a bias-controlled multiplex PCR. On the authors' methods: Nucleated cell counts per sample were estimated from amplification of reference gene primers within the assay. Sequence reads were collapsed and filtered to measure the absolute abundance of every unique TCRbeta CDR3 rearrangement. For each sample, productive Simpson clonality was calculated as the square root of Simpson's diversity index across productive rearrangements. TCRdb stores this immuneACCESS table with in-frame sequences only. Part of the clones is absent; in the studies checked, under half of the shortfall reflects unresolved V genes, and no reason is known for the rest. V, J and clone size were drawn from that table, and D and trimming were deduced from the DNA. Within this sample are under 200,000 clones, with roughly four fifths of them counted one time only. Roughly 3.7% of the sample belongs to the ten largest clones.

The entry originates in a study of blood T cell repertoires in COVID-19 (dated by TCRdb to about 2020). With regard to the full study: Samples from collaborators originated in the United States, Italy and Spain and spanned both the acute and convalescent phases of COVID-19. The material from the prospective study consisted of cDNA or gDNA derived from T cells, B-cell-depleted T cells, or PBMCs. Subjects who had been exposed to COVID-19, were actively infected with it, or had recovered from it provided the deeply sampled blood TCRbeta repertoires that made up the dataset. A freely available public database, intended as a resource for researchers studying the immune response to SARS-CoV-2, is where the repertoires were released. The sample metadata nearly always contained a de-identified subject ID, COVID-19 status, age in years and sex. Where available, HLA class I and class II types were obtained from metadata supplied by the sample provider rather than from assay-based typing. Samples came from the ongoing ImmuneRACE study (first 160 participants) plus 1,254 subjects from 6 global collaborators.

Inclusive of the bounding cysteine and phenylalanine, the CDR3 is 12 residues long. Kept here is only the CDR3 DNA, which spans 36 bases and is read in frame from base 1. Trimming accounts for 8 bases at V and 4 bases at J, while the number of junction bases matched to no gene is 1. CDR1 and CDR2, per the germline V gene (reference sequence), are MNHEY and SMNVEV. Each collaborating institution followed its own protocols to collect whole blood in K2EDTA tubes. Collaborator samples were shipped for TCRbeta analysis as frozen whole blood, isolated PBMCs, or DNA extracted from either sample type. Broader findings and caveats from the paper: How much clinical and demographic metadata was included differed by source and by participant, and the metadata was provided uncurated.

The receptor was derived from a woman at least 80 years old with acute or convalescent COVID-19. The sample was peripheral blood. This chain is built from TRBV27 and TRBJ1-4, with 7 junctional bases fitting TRBD1. The CDR3 is CASGTDNEKLFF. At the DNA level, the sequence is TGTGCCAGCGGGACAGATAATGAAAAACTGTTTTTT.